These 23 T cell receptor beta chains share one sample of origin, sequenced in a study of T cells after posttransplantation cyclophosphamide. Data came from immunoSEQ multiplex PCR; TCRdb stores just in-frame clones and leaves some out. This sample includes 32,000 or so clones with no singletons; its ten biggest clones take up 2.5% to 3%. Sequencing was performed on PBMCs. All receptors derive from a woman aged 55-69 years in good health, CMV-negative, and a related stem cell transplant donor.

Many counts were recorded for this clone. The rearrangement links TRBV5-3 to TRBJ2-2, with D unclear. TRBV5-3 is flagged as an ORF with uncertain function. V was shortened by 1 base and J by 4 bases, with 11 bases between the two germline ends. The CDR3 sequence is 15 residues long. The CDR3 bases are TGTGCCAGAAGCTTGTCTAGGCCCAGCACCGGGGAGCTGTTTTTT. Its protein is CARSLSRPSTGELFF.

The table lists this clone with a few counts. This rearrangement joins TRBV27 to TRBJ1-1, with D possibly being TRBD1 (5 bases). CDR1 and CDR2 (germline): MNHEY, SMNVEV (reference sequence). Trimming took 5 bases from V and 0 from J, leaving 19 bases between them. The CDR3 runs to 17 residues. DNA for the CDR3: TGTGCCAGCAGTGAACAGGTAAAGAATTTTATGAACACTGAAGCTTTCTTT. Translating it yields CASSEQVKNFMNTEAFF.

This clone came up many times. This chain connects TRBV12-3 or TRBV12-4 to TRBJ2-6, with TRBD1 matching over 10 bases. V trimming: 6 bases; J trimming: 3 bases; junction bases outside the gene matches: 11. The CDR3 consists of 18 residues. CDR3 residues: CASRDSGQGKDGANVLTF. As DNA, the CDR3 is TGTGCCAGCAGGGACTCGGGACAGGGGAAAGATGGGGCCAACGTCCTGACTTTC.

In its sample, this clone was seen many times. CDR3 region: CASSSFTTGDWPQHF. The CDR3 bases are TGTGCCAGCAGTTCCTTTACGACAGGGGACTGGCCCCAGCATTTT. V gene TRBV28 combines with J gene TRBJ1-5, with TRBD1 identical over 8 bases. The CDR3 extends over 15 amino acids. Looked up from germline, CDR1 is MDHEN and CDR2 is SYDVKM. V was pared by 4 bases and J by 9 bases, with 11 bases of the junction left unmatched.

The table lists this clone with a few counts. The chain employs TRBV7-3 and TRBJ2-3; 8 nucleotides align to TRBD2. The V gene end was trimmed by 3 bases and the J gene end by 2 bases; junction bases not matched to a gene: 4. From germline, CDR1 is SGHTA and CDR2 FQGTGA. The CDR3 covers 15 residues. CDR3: CASSFVAGLTDTQYF. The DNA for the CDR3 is TGTGCCAGCAGCTTTGTAGCGGGGCTCACAGATACGCAGTATTTT.

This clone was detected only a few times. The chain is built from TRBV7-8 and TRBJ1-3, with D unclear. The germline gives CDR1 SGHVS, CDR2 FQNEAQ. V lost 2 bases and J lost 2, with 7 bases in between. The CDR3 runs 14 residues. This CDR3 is CASSLKLTGNTIYF. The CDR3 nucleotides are TGTGCCAGCAGCTTAAAACTAACTGGAAACACCATATATTTT.

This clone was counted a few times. CDR3 sequence reads: CASSREVDTEAFF. As DNA, the CDR3 is TGTGCCAGCAGCAGGGAGGTGGACACTGAAGCTTTCTTT. The chain has TRBV2 and TRBJ1-1; a possible D gene is TRBD1 (5 bases). The V gene's germline CDR1 is SNHLY and CDR2 FYNNEI. V was clipped by 6 bases and J by 3 bases, with 11 bases between them. CDR3 length equals 13 residues.

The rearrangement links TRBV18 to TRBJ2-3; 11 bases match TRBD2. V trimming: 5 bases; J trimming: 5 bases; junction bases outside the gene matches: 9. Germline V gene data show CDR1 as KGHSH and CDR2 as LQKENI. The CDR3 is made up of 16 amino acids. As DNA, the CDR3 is TGTGCCAGCTCAGATAGCGGGAGGGCCGGAGGAGATACGCAGTATTTT. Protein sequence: CASSDSGRAGGDTQYF.

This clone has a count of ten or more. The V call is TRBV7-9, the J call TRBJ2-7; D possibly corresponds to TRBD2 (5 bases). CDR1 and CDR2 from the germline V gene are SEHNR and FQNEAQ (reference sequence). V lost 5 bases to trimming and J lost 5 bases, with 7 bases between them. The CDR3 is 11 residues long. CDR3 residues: CASSKADEQYF. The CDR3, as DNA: TGTGCCAGCAGCAAAGCGGACGAGCAGTACTTC.

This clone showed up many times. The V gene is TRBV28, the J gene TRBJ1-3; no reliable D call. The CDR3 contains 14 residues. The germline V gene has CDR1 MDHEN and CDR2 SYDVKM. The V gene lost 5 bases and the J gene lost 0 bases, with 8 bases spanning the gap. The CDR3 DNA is TGTGCCAGCAGTGGACTGCTCTCTGGAAACACCATATATTTT. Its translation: CASSGLLSGNTIYF.

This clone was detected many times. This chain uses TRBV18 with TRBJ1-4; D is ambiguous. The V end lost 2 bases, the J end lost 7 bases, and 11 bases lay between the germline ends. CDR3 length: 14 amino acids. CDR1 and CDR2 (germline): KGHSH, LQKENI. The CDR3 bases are TGTGCCAGCTCACCAGGGTGGACTCGTGAAAAACTGTTTTTT. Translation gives CASSPGWTREKLFF. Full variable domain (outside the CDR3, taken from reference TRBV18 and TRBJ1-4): NAGVMQNPRHLVRRRGQEARLRCSPMKGHSHVYWYRQLPEEGLKFMVYLQKENIIDESGMPKERFSAEFPKEGPSILRIQQVVRGDSAAYFCASSPGWTREKLFFGSGTQLSVL.

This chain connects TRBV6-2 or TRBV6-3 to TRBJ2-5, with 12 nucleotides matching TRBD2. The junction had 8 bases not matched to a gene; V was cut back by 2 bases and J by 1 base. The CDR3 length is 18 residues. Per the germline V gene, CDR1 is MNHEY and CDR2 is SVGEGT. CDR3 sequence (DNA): TGTGCCAGCAGTTACACGCGACTACTAGCGGGGGGCCAAGAGACCCAGTACTTC. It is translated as CASSYTRLLAGGQETQYF.

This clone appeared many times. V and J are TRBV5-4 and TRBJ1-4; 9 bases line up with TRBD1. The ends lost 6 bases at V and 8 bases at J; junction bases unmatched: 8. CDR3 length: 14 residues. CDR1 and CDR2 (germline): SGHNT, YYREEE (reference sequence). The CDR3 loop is CASNYQGQGEKLFF. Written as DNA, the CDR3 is TGTGCCAGCAACTACCAAGGACAGGGGGAAAAACTGTTTTTT.

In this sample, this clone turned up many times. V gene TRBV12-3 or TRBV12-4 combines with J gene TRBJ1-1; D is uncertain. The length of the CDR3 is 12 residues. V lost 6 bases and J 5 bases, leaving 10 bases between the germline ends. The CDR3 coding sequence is TGTGCCAGCAGATCCGGGGTGACTGAAGCTTTCTTT. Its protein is CASRSGVTEAFF.

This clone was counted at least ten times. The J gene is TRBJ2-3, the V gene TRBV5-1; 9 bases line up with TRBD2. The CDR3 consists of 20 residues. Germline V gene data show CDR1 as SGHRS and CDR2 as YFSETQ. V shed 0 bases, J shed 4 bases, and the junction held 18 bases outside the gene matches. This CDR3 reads CASSLALRREGPRVPDTQYF. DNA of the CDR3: TGCGCCAGCAGCTTGGCGTTGAGGCGGGAGGGCCCTCGTGTCCCAGATACGCAGTATTTT. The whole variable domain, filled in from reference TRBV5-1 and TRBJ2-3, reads KAGVTQTPRYLIKTRGQQVTLSCSPISGHRSVSWYQQTPGQGLQFLFEYFSETQRNKGNFPGRFSGRQFSNSRSEMNVSTLELGDSALYLCASSLALRREGPRVPDTQYFGPGTRLTVL.

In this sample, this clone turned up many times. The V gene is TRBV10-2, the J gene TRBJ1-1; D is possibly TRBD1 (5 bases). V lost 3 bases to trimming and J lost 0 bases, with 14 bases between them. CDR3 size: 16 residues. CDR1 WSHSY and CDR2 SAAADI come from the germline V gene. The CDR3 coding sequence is TGCGCCAGCAGTGAATGGGGGGTTGGGATGAACACTGAAGCTTTCTTT. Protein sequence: CASSEWGVGMNTEAFF.

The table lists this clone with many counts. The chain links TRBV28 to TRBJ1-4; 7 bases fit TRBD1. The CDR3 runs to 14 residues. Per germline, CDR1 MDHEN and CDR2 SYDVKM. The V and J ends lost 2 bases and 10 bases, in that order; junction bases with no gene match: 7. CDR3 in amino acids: CASSLKAGGRKLFF. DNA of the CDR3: TGTGCCAGCAGTTTAAAGGCAGGGGGACGAAAACTGTTTTTT.

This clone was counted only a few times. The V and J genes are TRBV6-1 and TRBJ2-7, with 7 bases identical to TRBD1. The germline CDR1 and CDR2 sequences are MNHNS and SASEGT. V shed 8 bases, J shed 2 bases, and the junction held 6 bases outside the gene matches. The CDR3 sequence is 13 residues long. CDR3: CASGGQAPYEQYF. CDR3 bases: TGTGCCAGCGGAGGACAGGCCCCCTACGAGCAGTACTTC.

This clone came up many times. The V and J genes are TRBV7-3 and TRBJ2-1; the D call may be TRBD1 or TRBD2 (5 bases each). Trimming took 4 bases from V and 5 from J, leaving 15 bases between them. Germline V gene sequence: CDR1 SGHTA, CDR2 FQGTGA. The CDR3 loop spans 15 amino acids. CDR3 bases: TGTGCCAGCAGCTCTCCCGAGGGGCGTAACAATGAGCAGTTCTTC. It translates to CASSSPEGRNNEQFF.

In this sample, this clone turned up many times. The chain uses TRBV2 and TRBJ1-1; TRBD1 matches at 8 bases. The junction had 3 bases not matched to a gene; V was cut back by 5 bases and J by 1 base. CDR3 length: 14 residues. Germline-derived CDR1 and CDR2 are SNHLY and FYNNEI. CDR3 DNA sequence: TGTGCCAGCAGTCAAGACAGGGGGAACACTGAAGCTTTCTTT. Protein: CASSQDRGNTEAFF.

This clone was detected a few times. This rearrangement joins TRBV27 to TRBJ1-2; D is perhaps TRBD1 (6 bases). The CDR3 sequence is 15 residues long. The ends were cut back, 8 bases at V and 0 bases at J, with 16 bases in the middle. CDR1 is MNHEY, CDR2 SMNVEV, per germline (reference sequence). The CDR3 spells CASGLPGGTNYGYTF. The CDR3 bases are TGTGCCAGCGGCCTCCCGGGGGGCACTAACTATGGCTACACCTTC.

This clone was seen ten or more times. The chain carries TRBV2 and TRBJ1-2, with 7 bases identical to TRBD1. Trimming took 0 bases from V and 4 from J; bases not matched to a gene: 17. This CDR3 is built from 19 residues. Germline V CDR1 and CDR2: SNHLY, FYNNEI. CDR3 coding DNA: TGTGCCAGCAGTGAAGCGCTTAGGGGGCGGGGAGATAGGGGCTATGGCTACACCTTC. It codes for CASSEALRGRGDRGYGYTF.

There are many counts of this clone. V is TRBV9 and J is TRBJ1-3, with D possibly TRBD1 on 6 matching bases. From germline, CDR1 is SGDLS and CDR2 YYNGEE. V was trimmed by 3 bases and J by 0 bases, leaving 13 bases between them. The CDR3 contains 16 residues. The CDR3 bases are TGTGCCAGCAGCGGACGAGACAGGACCTCTGGAAACACCATATATTTT. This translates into CASSGRDRTSGNTIYF.